The present TCR beta chain was sequenced within a study of blood T cell repertoires in COVID-19. Only in-frame clones appear in the TCRdb table, and some are missing; sequencing was by immunoSEQ multiplex PCR. The sample lists approximately 40,000 clones; approximately 90% were seen once. The V gene's germline CDR1 is SGHRS and CDR2 YFSETQ. The CDR3 is 15 amino acids. The V and J ends lost 1 base and 5 bases respectively, with 15 bases between them. Sequences were obtained from peripheral blood. The rearrangement joins TRBV5-1 to TRBJ2-5; D is possibly TRBD1 (7 bases). This clonotype was obtained from a man in his sixties with acute or convalescent COVID-19. CDR3 sequence (DNA): TGCGCCAGCAGCTTGTCGCAGGGGGGTTGGGAGACCCAGTACTTC. It is translated as CASSLSQGGWETQYF.